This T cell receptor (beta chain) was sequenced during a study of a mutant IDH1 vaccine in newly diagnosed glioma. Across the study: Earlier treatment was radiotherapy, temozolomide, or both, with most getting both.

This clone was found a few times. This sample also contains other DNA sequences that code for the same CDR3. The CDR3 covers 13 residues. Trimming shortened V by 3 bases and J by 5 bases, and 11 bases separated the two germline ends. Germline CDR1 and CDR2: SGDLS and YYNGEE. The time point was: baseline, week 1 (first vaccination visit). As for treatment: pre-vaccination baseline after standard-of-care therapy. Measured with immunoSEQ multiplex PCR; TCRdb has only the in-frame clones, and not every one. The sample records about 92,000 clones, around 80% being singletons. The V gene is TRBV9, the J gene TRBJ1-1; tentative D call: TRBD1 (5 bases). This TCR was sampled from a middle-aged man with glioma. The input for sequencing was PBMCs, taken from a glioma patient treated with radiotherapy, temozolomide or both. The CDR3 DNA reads TGTGCCAGCAGCGCCCGACAGAATACTGAAGCTTTCTTT. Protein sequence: CASSARQNTEAFF.